Listed below are T cell receptor beta chains from one sample, sequenced in a study of blood T cells in healthy people across ages. TCRdb re-called the 5' RACE reads through MiXCR, storing one row per CDR3 protein. The sample lists roughly 800,000 distinct CDR3 sequences; 25% were seen once. The same sample was also used in a study of T cells of mothers and their children.

Sequencing input: blood. These receptors were taken from a boy between 10 and 17 years old in good health. The CDR3 runs from the conserved cysteine through the conserved F or W. A D gene is named only where the DNA matches it firmly.

d_gene,len,j_gene,v_gene,CDR3aa
-,12,TRBJ2-5,TRBV20-1,CSASRDQETQYF
-,16,TRBJ1-1,TRBV20-1,CSAPEISRGWGTEAFF
-,15,TRBJ2-1,TRBV20-1,CSARDTGSSYNEQFF
-,14,TRBJ1-2,TRBV29-1,CSVEYTGINYGYTF
-,12,TRBJ1-2,TRBV6-5,CASSPKGRGFTF
TRBD1,15,TRBJ1-1,TRBV20-1,CSAPGQGGMNTEAFF
-,17,TRBJ2-1,TRBV12-3/TRBV12-4,CASRHSGGDLSYNEQFF
-,16,TRBJ2-2,TRBV20-1,CSARPSGRSHTGELFF
-,13,TRBJ2-2,TRBV13,CASSFAGTGELFF
-,19,TRBJ2-6,TRBV6-6,CASSYLVSGTMTGANVLTF
-,16,TRBJ2-2,TRBV2,CASSDSLATNTGELFF
-,13,TRBJ2-7,TRBV7-3,CASSSGPRSEQYF
-,12,TRBJ2-7,TRBV20-1,CSASPRGDEQYF
TRBD1,14,TRBJ2-7,TRBV7-6,CASSLGDRSYEQYF
-,15,TRBJ1-6,TRBV10-3,CAISEEGGVNSPLHF
TRBD2,16,TRBJ2-7,TRBV2,CASSEFVLAATYEQYF
-,18,TRBJ2-3,TRBV12-3/TRBV12-4,CASSLVKGGLPFTDTQYF
-,13,TRBJ2-7,TRBV25-1,CASSRRGSYEQYF
-,13,-,TRBV7-9,CASSLKGVPEQYF
TRBD2,16,TRBJ2-3,TRBV11-2,CASSSSGRAFPDTQYF
-,14,TRBJ1-1,TRBV5-1,CASSQRAPNTEAFF
TRBD2,18,TRBJ2-1,TRBV11-2,CASSFYLAGGALYNEQFF
-,12,TRBJ1-6,TRBV2,CASGREGLPLHF
-,13,TRBJ2-7,TRBV18,CASSPAADREQYF
TRBD1,20,TRBJ1-5,TRBV4-3,CASGQAQGSSRPLCNQPQHF
-,14,TRBJ2-3,TRBV21-1,CASQLAGTTDTQYF
-,16,TRBJ1-4,TRBV4-1,CASSQGFRGPNEKLFF
-,15,TRBJ2-2,TRBV14,CASSQDTSETGELFF
TRBD2,14,-,TRBV6-5,CASKRGVISYEQYF
-,15,TRBJ2-5,TRBV5-4,CASSSDRTRIETQYF
TRBD2,16,TRBJ2-2,TRBV7-9,CASTPIAGGRTGELFF
TRBD1,15,-,TRBV11-2,CASSFLWDSSYEQYF
TRBD2,15,TRBJ2-7,TRBV7-2,CASSLSAGLDYEQYF
-,15,TRBJ1-3,TRBV6-2/TRBV6-3,CATRLGQLSGNTIYF
TRBD2,16,TRBJ2-1,TRBV20-1,CSASGTSGRARDEQFF
TRBD1,14,TRBJ1-2,TRBV18,CASSTTGASYGYTF
TRBD1,15,TRBJ1-5,TRBV12-3/TRBV12-4,CASSRGTGHIQPQHF
-,16,TRBJ2-5,TRBV20-1,CSARDLGGANQEAQYF
-,16,TRBJ1-4,TRBV9,CASSPGGQPTNEKLFF
-,19,TRBJ2-1,TRBV29-1,CSALIFQAGKLSLYNEQFF
TRBD2,14,TRBJ2-5,TRBV20-1,CSARVAGGNRTQYF
TRBD1,18,TRBJ2-6,TRBV4-1,CASSQDPGTGGGANVLTF
-,13,TRBJ1-1,TRBV6-6,CATRKGGVFGAFF
-,15,TRBJ1-3,TRBV9,CASSVAGQRGNTIYF
TRBD1,15,TRBJ2-3,TRBV6-4,CASSDRDSPTDTQYF
-,13,-,TRBV5-1,CASSVSVYNEQFF
-,16,TRBJ2-1,TRBV5-1,CASSLSGESSYNEQFF
-,15,TRBJ2-2,TRBV7-2,CARGDGEAWTGELFF
TRBD1,16,TRBJ1-5,TRBV6-2/TRBV6-3,CASSRTDRGSNQPQHF
-,15,TRBJ1-2,TRBV4-2,CASSEPRLGNYGYTF
TRBD1,14,TRBJ1-2,TRBV7-9,CASSPTGTGYGYTF
TRBD1,14,TRBJ2-1,TRBV11-1,CASSDRGLNNEQFF
-,15,TRBJ1-6,TRBV7-8,CASRENSLHNSPLHF
-,14,TRBJ2-1,TRBV6-5,CASSYSTSYNEQFF
-,14,TRBJ2-1,TRBV6-1,CASSEAGAVSEQFF
TRBD1,14,TRBJ2-2,TRBV27,CASSLLTGGGALFF
TRBD2,15,TRBJ2-1,TRBV3-1,CASSQLAGVGNEQFF